This TCR beta chain is from a study of T cell repertoires in cytomegalovirus infection. The CDR3 consists of 18 residues. V lost 4 bases to trimming and J lost 1 base; unmatched junction nucleotides: 12. The germline V gene encodes CDR1 SGHNT and CDR2 YYREEE (reference sequence). TCRdb re-derived calls from the reads in MiXCR, one entry per CDR3 protein. This table has around 900,000 distinct CDR3 sequences, roughly 30% appearing once. In its sample, this clonotype was seen a few times. Antigen specificity is unknown. The chain employs TRBV5-4 and TRBJ2-1; 9 nucleotides line up with TRBD1. Sequencing used cultured CD8+ T cells from PBMCs, obtained from culture after CMV antigen stimulation. The clonotype originates from a human donor in good health (CMV status not recorded). Some clones in this sample may be carry-over from other donors' samples. CDR3 in amino acids: CASSPRDRVSMSYNEQFF. CDR3 nucleotides: TGTGCCAGCAGCCCACGGGACAGGGTTTCTATGTCCTACAATGAGCAGTTCTTC. Using reference TRBV5-4 and TRBJ2-1 for the parts outside the CDR3, the full variable domain is ETGVTQSPTHLIKTRGQQVTLRCSSQSGHNTVSWYQQALGQGPQFIFQYYREEENGRGNFPPRFSGLQFPNYSSELNVNALELDDSALYLCASSPRDRVSMSYNEQFFGPGTRLTVL.